This TCR beta chain was observed in a study of blood T cells in healthy people across ages. General study findings and limits: What prevented conclusive comparison of naive and antigen-experienced cells was that PBMCs were unsorted.

The CDR3 sequence is 14 residues long. V was clipped by 5 bases and J by 2 bases, with 9 bases between them. Germline CDR1 and CDR2: MGHDK and SYGVNS. Sample-barcoded 5' priming and a J-beta primer mix drove a second PCR of roughly 6 to 12 cycles. TCRdb re-analysed the 5' RACE reads in MiXCR, keeping a single row per CDR3 protein. The sample records fewer than 950,000 distinct CDR3 sequences, under 40% being singletons. A note on this clonotype: Antigen specificity is unknown.

The chain joins TRBV25-1 to TRBJ1-4; no clear D gene. Sequenced: blood. The receptor was isolated from a man aged 18 to 29 in good health. The CDR3 loop is CASSPEGTNEKLFF. The CDR3 DNA reads TGTGCCAGCAGTCCCGAAGGTACTAATGAAAAACTGTTTTTT. Full variable domain (missing parts from reference TRBV25-1 and TRBJ1-4): EADIYQTPRYLVIGTGKKITLECSQTMGHDKMYWYQQDPGMELHLIHYSYGVNSTEKGDLSSESTVSRIRTEHFPLTLESARPSHTSQYLCASSPEGTNEKLFFGSGTQLSVL.